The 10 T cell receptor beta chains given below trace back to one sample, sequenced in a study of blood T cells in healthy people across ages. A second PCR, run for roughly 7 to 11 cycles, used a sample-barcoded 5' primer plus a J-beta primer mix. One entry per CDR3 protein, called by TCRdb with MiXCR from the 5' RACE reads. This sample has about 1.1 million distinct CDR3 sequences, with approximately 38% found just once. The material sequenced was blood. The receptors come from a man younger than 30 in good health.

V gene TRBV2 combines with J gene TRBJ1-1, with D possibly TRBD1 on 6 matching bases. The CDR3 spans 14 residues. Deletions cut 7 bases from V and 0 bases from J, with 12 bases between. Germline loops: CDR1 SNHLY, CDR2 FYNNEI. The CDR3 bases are TGTGCCAGCACCGAGGACAGTCTGAACACTGAAGCTTTCTTT. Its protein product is CASTEDSLNTEAFF.

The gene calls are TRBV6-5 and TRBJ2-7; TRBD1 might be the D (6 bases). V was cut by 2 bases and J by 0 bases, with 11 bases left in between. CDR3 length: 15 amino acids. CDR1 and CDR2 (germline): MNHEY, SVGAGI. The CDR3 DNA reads TGTGCCAGCAGTTACAGGGGGACCAGCTCCTACGAGCAGTACTTC. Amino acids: CASSYRGTSSYEQYF.

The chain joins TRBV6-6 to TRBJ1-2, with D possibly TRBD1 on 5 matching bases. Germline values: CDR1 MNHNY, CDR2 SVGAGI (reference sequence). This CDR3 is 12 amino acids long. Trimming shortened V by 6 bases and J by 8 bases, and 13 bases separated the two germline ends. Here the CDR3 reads CASSPGGEGYTF. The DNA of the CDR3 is TGTGCCAGCAGCCCAGGAGGGGAAGGCTACACCTTC.

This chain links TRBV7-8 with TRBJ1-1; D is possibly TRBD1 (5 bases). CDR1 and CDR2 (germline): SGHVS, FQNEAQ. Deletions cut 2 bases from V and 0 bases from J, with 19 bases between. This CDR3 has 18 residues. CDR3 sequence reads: CASSLSGTLGFMNTEAFF. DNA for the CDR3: TGTGCCAGCAGCTTAAGTGGGACTCTTGGATTCATGAACACTGAAGCTTTCTTT.

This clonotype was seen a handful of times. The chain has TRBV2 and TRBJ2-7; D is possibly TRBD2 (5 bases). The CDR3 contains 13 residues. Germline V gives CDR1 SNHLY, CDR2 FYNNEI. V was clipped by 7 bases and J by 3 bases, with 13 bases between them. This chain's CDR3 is CASTREANYEQYF. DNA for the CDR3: TGTGCCAGCACCCGGGAAGCGAACTACGAGCAGTACTTC. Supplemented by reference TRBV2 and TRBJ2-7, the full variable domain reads EPEVTQTPSHQVTQMGQEVILRCVPISNHLYFYWYRQILGQKVEFLVSFYNNEISEKSEIFDDQFSVERPDGSNFTLKIRSTKLEDSAMYFCASTREANYEQYFGPGTRLTVT.

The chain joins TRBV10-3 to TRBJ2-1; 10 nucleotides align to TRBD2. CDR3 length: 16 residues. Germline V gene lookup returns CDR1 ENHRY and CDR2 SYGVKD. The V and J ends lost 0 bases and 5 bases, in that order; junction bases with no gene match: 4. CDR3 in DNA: TGTGCCATCAGTGAGTCTGTAACTAGCGGGGACAATGAGCAGTTCTTC. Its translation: CAISESVTSGDNEQFF.

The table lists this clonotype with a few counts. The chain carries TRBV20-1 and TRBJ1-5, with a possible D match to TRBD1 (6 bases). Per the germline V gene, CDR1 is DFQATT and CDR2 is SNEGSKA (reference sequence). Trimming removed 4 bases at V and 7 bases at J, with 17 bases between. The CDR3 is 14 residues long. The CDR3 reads CSAILSGAGQPQHF. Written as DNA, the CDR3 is TGCAGTGCTATTTTGTCGGGGGCCGGGCAGCCCCAGCATTTT.

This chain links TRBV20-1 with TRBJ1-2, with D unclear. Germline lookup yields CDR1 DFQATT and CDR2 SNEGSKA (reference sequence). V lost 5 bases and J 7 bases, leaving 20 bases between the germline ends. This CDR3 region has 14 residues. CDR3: CSADKEEEIGGYTF. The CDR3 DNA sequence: TGCAGTGCTGATAAAGAAGAGGAGATAGGTGGCTACACCTTC.

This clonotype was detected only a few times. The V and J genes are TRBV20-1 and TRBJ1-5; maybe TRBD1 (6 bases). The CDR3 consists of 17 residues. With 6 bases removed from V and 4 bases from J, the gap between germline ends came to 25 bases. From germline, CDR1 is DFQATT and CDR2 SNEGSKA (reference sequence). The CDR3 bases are TGCAGTGCCCGGGACATAACTCCGACTCCAAGTAATCAGCCCCAGCATTTT. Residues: CSARDITPTPSNQPQHF.

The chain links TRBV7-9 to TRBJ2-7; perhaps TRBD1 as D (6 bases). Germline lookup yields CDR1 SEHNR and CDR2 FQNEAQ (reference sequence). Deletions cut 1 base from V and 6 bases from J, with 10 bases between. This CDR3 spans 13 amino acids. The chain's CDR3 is CASSLEGRGEQYF. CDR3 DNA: TGTGCCAGCAGCTTAGAAGGCAGGGGCGAGCAGTACTTC.